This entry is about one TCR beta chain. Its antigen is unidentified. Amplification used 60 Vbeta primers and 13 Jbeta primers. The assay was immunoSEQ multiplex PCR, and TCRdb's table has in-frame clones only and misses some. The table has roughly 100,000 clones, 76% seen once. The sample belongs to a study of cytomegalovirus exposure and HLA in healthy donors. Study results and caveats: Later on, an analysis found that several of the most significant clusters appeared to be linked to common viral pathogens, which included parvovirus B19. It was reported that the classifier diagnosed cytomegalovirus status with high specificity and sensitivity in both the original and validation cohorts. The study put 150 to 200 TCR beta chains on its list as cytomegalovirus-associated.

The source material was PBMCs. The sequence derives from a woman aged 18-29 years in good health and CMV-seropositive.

The CDR3 reads CAISEGPGTENQPQHF. Written as DNA, the CDR3 is TGTGCCATCAGTGAAGGCCCCGGGACAGAGAATCAGCCCCAGCATTTT. This chain joins TRBV10-3 and TRBJ1-5; 7 bases line up with TRBD1. V trimming: 3 bases; J trimming: 4 bases; junction bases outside the gene matches: 9. Per the germline V gene, CDR1 is ENHRY and CDR2 is SYGVKD. This CDR3 region has 16 residues.